A single sample gave rise to the 26 T cell receptor beta chains below, sequenced in a study of regulatory T cells in long-lasting Graves disease. CDR3 regions were amplified by Arm-PCR using iRepertoire HTBI primers to build TCR beta libraries. TCRdb re-called the multiplex PCR reads with MiXCR, one entry per CDR3 protein. The repertoire includes roughly 520,000 distinct CDR3 sequences, around 12% of them detected once, and about 8.3% sits in the top ten. Described time point: newly diagnosed GD, antithyroid drugs for less than 3 months. The TCR library used RNA extracted from PBMCs. The sample was also reused in another study, on T cells in Graves' hyperthyroidism and ophthalmopathy.

Here the sequenced sample was peripheral blood mononuclear cells (PBMCs), taken at new diagnosis, from a patient treated with antithyroid drugs. All receptors come from a woman aged 25 to 39 with Graves disease.

This clonotype has ten or more counts. In nucleotides, the CDR3 is TGTGCCAGCAGCCCGAGGGGCCTGGGCACAGATACGCAGTATTTT. It yields the protein CASSPRGLGTDTQYF. V is TRBV12-3 or TRBV12-4 and J is TRBJ2-3; the D call may be TRBD1 or TRBD2 (5 bases each). The CDR3 runs 15 residues. V dropped 6 bases and J dropped 1 base, with 14 bases sitting between them.

With regard to this clonotype: Just one base apart from a much larger clone, this may be a read error. The chain recombines TRBV7-9 with TRBJ2-5, with D possibly being TRBD1 or TRBD2 (7 bases each). Per germline, CDR1 SEHNR and CDR2 FQNEAQ (reference sequence). V dropped 4 bases and J dropped 4 bases, with 19 bases sitting between them. The CDR3 runs to 16 residues. As DNA, the CDR3 is TGTGCCAGCAGCTCAGGGGGGCGGGAGAGCCGAGAGACCCAGTACTTC. Its protein product is CASSSGGRESRETQYF. The full variable domain, its missing parts supplied by reference TRBV7-9 and TRBJ2-5, is DTGVSQNPRHKITKRGQNVTFRCDPISEHNRLYWYRQTLGQGPEFLTYFQNEAQLEKSRLLSDRFSAERPKGSFSTLEIQRTEQGDSAMYLCASSSGGRESRETQYFGPGTRLLVL.

This clonotype was seen just once. The J gene is TRBJ1-1, the V gene TRBV19; D uncertain. Trimming took off 7 bases at V and 1 base at J, with 10 bases between the two ends. The CDR3 runs 13 residues. Per germline, CDR1 LNHDA and CDR2 SQIVND (reference sequence). This CDR3 is CASNLMENTEAFF. CDR3 in DNA: TGTGCCAGTAACCTCATGGAGAACACTGAAGCTTTCTTT.

This clonotype was picked up a small number of times. The J gene is TRBJ2-1, the V gene TRBV6-2 or TRBV6-3, with TRBD2 matching 16 bases. Germline V lookup: CDR1 MNHEY, CDR2 SVGEGT. The CDR3 is 18 amino acids. V lost 4 bases and J lost 7; bases outside the gene matches: 10. CDR3 in DNA: TGTGCCAGCAGTTCCGGGACTAGCGGGAGGGCCTTTCGAAATGAGCAGTTCTTC. Translated: CASSSGTSGRAFRNEQFF.

The rearrangement links TRBV4-1 to TRBJ2-4, with 7 bases that match TRBD1. Unmatched junction bases numbered 4, after V lost 3 bases and J lost 2 bases. Looked up from germline, CDR1 is MGHRA and CDR2 is YSYEKL. This CDR3 is 15 amino acids long. CDR3 sequence (DNA): TGCGCCAGCAGCCAGCTGACAGGGCCCAAAAACATTCAGTACTTC. Amino acid sequence: CASSQLTGPKNIQYF.

This clonotype was counted between two and nine times. The chain couples TRBV20-1 to TRBJ2-7; 7 bases are a match to TRBD1. The length of the CDR3 is 14 residues. Germline CDR1 is DFQATT and CDR2 is SNEGSKA (reference sequence). Trimming removed 0 bases from V and 4 bases from J; junction bases left unmatched: 6. Here the CDR3 DNA reads TGCAGTGCTAGAGATTCGGGCAGGGGGTACGAGCAGTACTTC. Translated: CSARDSGRGYEQYF.

The sample holds many counts of this clonotype. The chain is built from TRBV5-1 and TRBJ2-5; D is unresolved. The CDR3 spans 13 residues. Germline V lookup: CDR1 SGHRS, CDR2 YFSETQ. With 4 bases removed from V and 1 base from J, the gap between germline ends came to 8 bases. As DNA, the CDR3 is TGCGCCAGCAGCCGGACCCCCCAAGAGACCCAGTACTTC. Residues: CASSRTPQETQYF.

V is TRBV5-1 and J is TRBJ2-7; TRBD1 agrees at 9 bases. The CDR3 sequence is 13 residues long. Unmatched junction bases numbered 5, after V lost 5 bases and J lost 5 bases. Germline CDR1 is SGHRS and CDR2 is YFSETQ. The CDR3 here is CASRPGTGNEQYF. As DNA, the CDR3 is TGCGCCAGCAGACCCGGGACAGGGAACGAGCAGTACTTC. Full variable domain (remainder filled in from reference TRBV5-1 and TRBJ2-7): KAGVTQTPRYLIKTRGQQVTLSCSPISGHRSVSWYQQTPGQGLQFLFEYFSETQRNKGNFPGRFSGRQFSNSRSEMNVSTLELGDSALYLCASRPGTGNEQYFGPGTRLTVT.

With regard to this clonotype: A read error is likely here: a far larger clone is one base away. This chain uses TRBV27 with TRBJ2-1; the D is unclear. Trimming left V 5 bases short and J 0 bases short, with 14 bases between. The germline gives CDR1 MNHEY, CDR2 SMNVEV (reference sequence). The CDR3 contains 16 residues. The DNA for the CDR3 is TGTGCCAGCAGTGACTCGGGCGGTACCTCCTACAATGAGCAGTTCTTC. Residues: CASSDSGGTSYNEQFF.

This clonotype was observed many times. J is TRBJ2-7 and V is TRBV28; tentatively, D is TRBD2 (6 bases). Trimming left V 2 bases short and J 3 bases short, with 8 bases between. Germline loops: CDR1 MDHEN, CDR2 SYDVKM. The CDR3 consists of 13 residues. The DNA of the CDR3 is TGTGCCAGCAGTTTAATCGGGGGCTACGAGCAGTACTTC. Translation: CASSLIGGYEQYF.

The V call is TRBV19, the J call TRBJ2-3; 11 positions match TRBD2. CDR1 and CDR2 from the germline V gene are LNHDA and SQIVND (reference sequence). CDR3 length: 15 amino acids. J gave up 5 bases and V 6 bases, and 7 bases lay outside the gene matches. The CDR3 sequence is CASSNSGTSGDTQYF. Here the CDR3 DNA reads TGTGCCAGTAGCAATAGTGGGACTAGCGGAGATACGCAGTATTTT.

The gene calls are TRBV2 and TRBJ1-1; maybe TRBD1 (5 bases). Between the trimmed V and J ends, which lost 6 bases and 1 base, there was a span of 9 bases. The CDR3 spans 13 residues. Germline values: CDR1 SNHLY, CDR2 FYNNEI. In nucleotides, the CDR3 is TGTGCCAGCAGGCAGACAGCGAACACTGAAGCTTTCTTT. Translating it yields CASRQTANTEAFF.

The sample holds a few counts of this clonotype. A far bigger clonotype differs at one base, so this is likely a read error. V usage is TRBV6-5 and J usage is TRBJ2-3; 10 bases align to TRBD2. CDR1 is MNHEY and CDR2 is SVGAGI in the germline V gene. J lost 4 bases, V lost 2 bases, and 3 bases had no gene match. The length of the CDR3 is 15 residues. The CDR3 reads CASSYASGSADTQYF. The CDR3 nucleotides read TGTGCCAGCAGTTACGCTAGCGGGAGTGCAGATACGCAGTATTTT.

V is TRBV7-9 and J is TRBJ1-1, with a tentative D call TRBD1 (6 bases). From germline, CDR1 is SEHNR and CDR2 FQNEAQ (reference sequence). V was trimmed by 3 bases and J by 6 bases, leaving 11 bases between them. The CDR3 covers 13 residues. CDR3 region: CASSFPGEPEAFF. The CDR3 DNA reads TGTGCCAGCAGCTTCCCAGGGGAGCCTGAAGCTTTCTTT.

This clonotype showed up many times. The genes are TRBV20-1 and TRBJ2-3; 7 bases line up with TRBD2. Germline CDR1 reads DFQATT; CDR2 reads SNEGSKA (reference sequence). The CDR3 contains 15 residues. J gave up 5 bases and V 6 bases, and 14 bases lay outside the gene matches. Here the CDR3 reads CSAGSAGESLDTQYF. The CDR3 coding sequence is TGCAGTGCGGGGTCCGCGGGAGAAAGTTTAGATACGCAGTATTTT.

There are many counts of this clonotype. The gene calls are TRBV19 and TRBJ2-7; D remains ambiguous. The CDR3 runs 14 residues. Trimming took 7 bases from V and 0 from J, leaving 13 bases between them. Per the germline V gene, CDR1 is LNHDA and CDR2 is SQIVND (reference sequence). As DNA, the CDR3 is TGTGCCAGTAAGGTAGCAGTGGCCTCCTACGAGCAGTACTTC. As protein: CASKVAVASYEQYF.

This clonotype was counted at least ten times. The chain recombines TRBV28 with TRBJ1-1; 9 bases line up with TRBD1. The V gene's germline CDR1 is MDHEN and CDR2 SYDVKM. This CDR3 region has 16 residues. Trimming took 5 bases from V and 4 from J; bases not matched to a gene: 11. CDR3 loop: CASSLSYGTGRTEAFF. CDR3 bases: TGTGCCAGCAGTCTTTCGTATGGGACAGGGCGCACTGAAGCTTTCTTT.

The CDR3, as DNA: TGCGCCAGCAGCCACTTAGCGGGACAGCCTAACAATGAGCAGTTCTTC. Amino acid sequence: CASSHLAGQPNNEQFF. The V call is TRBV4-3, the J call TRBJ2-1; D possibly corresponds to TRBD2 (8 bases). V was trimmed by 3 bases and J by 5 bases, leaving 17 bases between them. Germline V gives CDR1 LGHNA, CDR2 YSLEER. The CDR3 loop spans 16 amino acids.

This clonotype has a count of ten or more. This chain uses TRBV11-2 with TRBJ2-5; 7 bases match TRBD2. Trimming took 4 bases from V and 3 from J; bases not matched to a gene: 11. Germline V gives CDR1 SGHAT, CDR2 FQNNGV. This CDR3 has 16 residues. CDR3 DNA sequence: TGTGCCAGCAGCTCGATGAAGCGGGGAGGGGAAGAGACCCAGTACTTC. Its protein product is CASSSMKRGGEETQYF.

This clonotype was counted a few times. The gene calls are TRBV6-5 and TRBJ1-2; 7 bases map to TRBD1. The CDR3 extends over 15 amino acids. Trimming at V came to 2 bases and at J to 5 bases, leaving 8 bases not matched to a gene. Germline V gene lookup returns CDR1 MNHEY and CDR2 SVGAGI. The DNA of the CDR3 is TGTGCCAGCAGTTACCCCGGGGAGGGGGCATATGGCTACACCTTC. Its translation is CASSYPGEGAYGYTF.

This clonotype was counted ten times or more. This chain uses TRBV27 with TRBJ2-7; a possible D gene is TRBD2 (6 bases). CDR3 length equals 13 residues. The germline V gene encodes CDR1 MNHEY and CDR2 SMNVEV (reference sequence). V lost 0 bases to trimming and J lost 10 bases, with 13 bases between them. The CDR3 region is CASSLSITGEQYF. CDR3 sequence (DNA): TGTGCCAGCAGTTTATCAATTACGGGAGAACAGTACTTC.

In this sample, this clonotype turned up a few times. The conserved phenylalanine or tryptophan is not found at the CDR3 terminus, so this likely reflects a read error. The chain couples TRBV27 to TRBJ2-7; D possibly corresponds to TRBD2 (6 bases). V lost 3 bases to trimming and J lost 2 bases, with 14 bases between them. Germline loops: CDR1 MNHEY, CDR2 SMNVEV (reference sequence). This CDR3 region has 15 residues. Here the CDR3 reads CASSFIRRGAYEQYL. The CDR3 region has the DNA TGTGCCAGCAGTTTCATTAGGCGGGGAGCCTACGAGCAGTACCTC.

The chain couples TRBV19 to TRBJ2-2, with 7 bases aligning to TRBD2. The V segment lost 10 bases and the J segment 0 bases; nucleotides outside the gene matches: 11. This CDR3 has 16 residues. Per germline, CDR1 LNHDA and CDR2 SQIVND (reference sequence). CDR3 DNA sequence: TGTGCCACCTCCCTGGCTAGCGGTTCGAACACCGGGGAGCTGTTTTTT. Translating it yields CATSLASGSNTGELFF.

Ten or more counts support this clonotype. This chain connects TRBV28 to TRBJ1-6; D ambiguous. The CDR3 runs to 16 residues. The germline V and J ends were trimmed by 10 bases and 5 bases, with 21 bases remaining between them. Per germline, CDR1 MDHEN and CDR2 SYDVKM. The CDR3 here is CAINSRRVQDNSPLHF. The CDR3 DNA reads TGTGCCATCAACAGTAGGAGGGTTCAGGATAATTCACCCCTCCACTTT.

This chain links TRBV30 with TRBJ1-5, with D possibly TRBD1 on 6 matching bases. Germline CDR1 and CDR2: GTSNPN and SVGIG (reference sequence). CDR3 length: 13 amino acids. V lost 1 base, J lost 5 bases, and 9 bases lay in between. In DNA, the CDR3 is TGTGCCTGGAGTGCCGGGGGCGATCAGCCCCAGCATTTT. It codes for CAWSAGGDQPQHF. Using reference TRBV30 and TRBJ1-5 for the parts outside the CDR3, the full variable domain is SQTIHQWPATLVQPVGSPLSLECTVEGTSNPNLYWYRQAAGRGLQLLFYSVGIGQISSEVPQNLSASRPQDRQFILSSKKLLLSDSGFYLCAWSAGGDQPQHFGDGTRLSIL.

This clonotype was detected a few times. This chain links TRBV30 with TRBJ1-1; 7 bases match TRBD1. Germline assignment: CDR1 GTSNPN and CDR2 SVGIG (reference sequence). CDR3 size: 16 residues. J was trimmed by 3 bases and V by 1 base; bases with no gene match: 11. The CDR3: CAWSDRGPILDTEAFF. The CDR3 DNA reads TGTGCCTGGAGTGATAGGGGGCCCATTTTGGACACTGAAGCTTTCTTT. Using reference TRBV30 and TRBJ1-1 for the parts outside the CDR3, the full variable domain is SQTIHQWPATLVQPVGSPLSLECTVEGTSNPNLYWYRQAAGRGLQLLFYSVGIGQISSEVPQNLSASRPQDRQFILSSKKLLLSDSGFYLCAWSDRGPILDTEAFFGQGTRLTVV.